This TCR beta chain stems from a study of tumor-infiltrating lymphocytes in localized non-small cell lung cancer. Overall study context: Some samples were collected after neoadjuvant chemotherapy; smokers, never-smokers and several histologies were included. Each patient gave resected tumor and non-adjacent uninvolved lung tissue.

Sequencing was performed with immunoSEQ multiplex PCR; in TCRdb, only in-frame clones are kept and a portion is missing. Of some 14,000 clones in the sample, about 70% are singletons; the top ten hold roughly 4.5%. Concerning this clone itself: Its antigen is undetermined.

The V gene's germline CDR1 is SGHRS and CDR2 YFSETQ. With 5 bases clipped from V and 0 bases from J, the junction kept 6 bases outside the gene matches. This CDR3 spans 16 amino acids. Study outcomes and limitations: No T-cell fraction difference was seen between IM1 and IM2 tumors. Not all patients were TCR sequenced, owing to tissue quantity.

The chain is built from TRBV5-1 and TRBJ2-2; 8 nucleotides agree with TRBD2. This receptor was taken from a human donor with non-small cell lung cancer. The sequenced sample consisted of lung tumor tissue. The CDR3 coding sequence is TGCGCCAGCAGTTGGGGCGGGGGGACGAACACCGGGGAGCTGTTTTTT. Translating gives CASSWGGGTNTGELFF. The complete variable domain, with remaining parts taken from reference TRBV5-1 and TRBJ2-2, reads KAGVTQTPRYLIKTRGQQVTLSCSPISGHRSVSWYQQTPGQGLQFLFEYFSETQRNKGNFPGRFSGRQFSNSRSEMNVSTLELGDSALYLCASSWGGGTNTGELFFGEGSRLTVL.